The sample holds a few counts of the clone carrying this T cell receptor beta chain. Construction of the TCRbeta library involved unique molecular identifiers. TCRdb recomputed calls from the PCR reads with MiXCR, one row per CDR3 protein. The sample shows about 540,000 distinct CDR3 sequences, approximately 16% of them seen only once. This entry is derived from a study of T-cell reconstitution after alpha-beta-depleted transplantation in children. This TCR derives from a human donor who donated a stem cell graft to a child with acute lymphoblastic leukemia. This sample comprised PBMCs from the stem cell graft donor, obtained from the stem cell graft.

CDR3 nucleotide sequence: TGTGCCAGCAGCCCAGGGAGGGGAGGCTTCTACAATGAGCAGTTCTTC. Amino acids: CASSPGRGGFYNEQFF. J is TRBJ2-1 and V is TRBV11-2, with TRBD2 matching over 7 bases. This CDR3 has 16 residues. Germline-derived CDR1 and CDR2 are SGHAT and FQNNGV. The trim removed 5 bases at V and 3 bases at J, leaving 10 bases unmatched.